These T cell receptor beta chains were read from a single sample in a study of cytomegalovirus exposure and HLA in healthy donors. Assay: immunoSEQ multiplex PCR; the TCRdb copy retains only in-frame clones and omits some. Its table lists 200,000 to 250,000 clones. Material for sequencing was PBMCs. These receptor sequences come from a woman aged 25 to 45 in good health and CMV-seropositive. Each CDR3 is given with its conserved first and last residue. Fields, in order: V gene, CDR3 protein.

TRBV5-1	CASSLRRAESYEQYF
TRBV4-2	CASSQEGLGGYETQYF
TRBV18	CASSSGGHTEAFF
TRBV5-1	CASSLGTSGYTDTQYF
TRBV19	CASSMGDFDSYNSPLHF
TRBV11-2	CASSRGSTNEKLFF
TRBV28	CASSFRGRGLGYTF
TRBV16	CASSPGTTEAFF
TRBV19	CASPGAYNSPLHF
TRBV19	CASRPWGQGGNQPQHF
TRBV28	CASSSPGQGYEQYF
TRBV7-2	CASSPSGSSYNEQFF
TRBV2	CASSEARQGDEQYF
TRBV6-1	CASSGQALEAEAFF
TRBV5-1	CASSFLGRTHNTEAFF
TRBV7-2	CASSLWTVRKTQYF